This is a list of T cell receptor beta chains from one sample in a study of blood T cell repertoires in COVID-19. The assay was immunoSEQ multiplex PCR, and TCRdb's table has in-frame clones only and misses some. The top ten clones hold around 5.9% of a sample with 150,000 to 200,000 clones, 80% of them seen once. The sequencing input was PBMCs or T cells enriched from blood (not recorded which). The receptors shown here come from a man in his forties who had recovered from COVID-19. Both conserved end residues are part of each CDR3. A D gene is named only where the DNA matches it firmly. A row's size may be missing; if present it is once, few, many or a size class.

TRBV6-1,TRBJ1-5,-,-,TGTGCCAGCAGTGAACTGTGGGGGGGCGGACAGCCCCAGCATTTT,CASSELWGGGQPQHF
TRBV5-4,TRBJ1-4,-,TRBD1,TGTGCCAGCAGCGGGGAGACAGGGGCGAGGGAAAAACTGTTTTTT,CASSGETGAREKLFF
TRBV6-5,TRBJ2-7,-,TRBD1,TGTGCCAGCAGTTACTCCCTGACAGGGGCTACTTACGAGCAGTACTTC,CASSYSLTGATYEQYF
TRBV6-5,TRBJ1-5,-,-,TGTGCCAGCAGCGGAATCCAGGGTGGTCAGCCCCAGCATTTT,CASSGIQGGQPQHF
TRBV11-2,TRBJ2-7,-,TRBD2,TGTGCCAGCAGCCAGGGGCCCCTAGCGGGGGACGAGCAGTACTTC,CASSQGPLAGDEQYF
TRBV6-5,TRBJ1-5,-,TRBD1,TGTGCCAGCAGTTACGGGACAGGGACTCAGCCCCAGCATTTT,CASSYGTGTQPQHF
TRBV24-1,TRBJ2-1,-,TRBD1,TGTGCCACCGGGACAGGGGCCACGGATGAGCAGTTCTTC,CATGTGATDEQFF
TRBV18,TRBJ1-3,-,-,TGTGCCAGCTCCAGTTTGGGGGGAACCTCTGGAAACACCATATATTTT,CASSSLGGTSGNTIYF
TRBV19,TRBJ1-2,-,-,TGTGCCAGTAGTAGCGAGCAGGGTAACTATGGCTACACCTTC,CASSSEQGNYGYTF
TRBV6-5,TRBJ1-1,-,-,TGTGCCAGCCGACAGGCCCCAAACACTGAAGCTTTCTTT,CASRQAPNTEAFF
TRBV9,TRBJ2-5,-,-,TGTGCCAGCAGCGTAGGCAATCCGGGTCAAGAGACCCAGTACTTC,CASSVGNPGQETQYF
TRBV2,TRBJ2-3,-,-,TGTGCCAGTAAACCGGGACTTTTTCCCAGCGGCACAGATACGCAGTATTTT,CASKPGLFPSGTDTQYF
TRBV2,TRBJ1-4,-,-,TGTGCCAGCAAAGAGGCACGGGGTGAAAAACTGTTTTTT,CASKEARGEKLFF
TRBV6-5,TRBJ1-4,-,-,TGTGCCAGCAGGGGGGACTCATTAAGCGAAAAACTGTTTTTT,CASRGDSLSEKLFF
TRBV5-4,TRBJ2-3,-,-,TGTGCCGGCTTCAAACCTGGGGGGACGCAGTATTTT,CAGFKPGGTQYF
TRBV9,TRBJ1-5,-,TRBD1,TGTGCCAGCAGCGTAGGCTCGGGACAGGGTAGGGAGCCCCAGCATTTT,CASSVGSGQGREPQHF
TRBV27,TRBJ1-3,few,-,TGTGCCAGCAGTTTATCGAGGGGGGGAAACACCATATATTTT,CASSLSRGGNTIYF
TRBV7-3,TRBJ2-2,-,-,TGTGCCAGCAGCCTCCCGGGGGACTCAAACACCGGGGAGCTGTTTTTT,CASSLPGDSNTGELFF
TRBV6-5,TRBJ2-3,-,TRBD1,TGTGCCAGCAGTCTCAGGGGGACCCTCAGAGATACGCAGTATTTT,CASSLRGTLRDTQYF
TRBV29-1,TRBJ1-3,-,-,TGCAGCGTTGTAGCGGAGGGAAACACCATATATTTT,CSVVAEGNTIYF
TRBV30,TRBJ1-1,-,-,TGTGCCTGGAGTGTACAGGTGGGTGCTGAAGCTTTCTTT,CAWSVQVGAEAFF
TRBV5-1,TRBJ1-3,-,TRBD1,TGCGCTAGCAGCTTGAACGGACAGGGGGCTGGAAACACCATATATTTT,CASSLNGQGAGNTIYF
TRBV14,TRBJ2-1,-,TRBD1,TGTGCCAGCAGCCTTTGGGACAGGGTGCACAATGAGCAGTTCTTC,CASSLWDRVHNEQFF
TRBV27,TRBJ1-2,-,-,TGTGCCAGCAGTTTATCGGTTTCGGGGGTTATAGGCTATGGCTACACCTTC,CASSLSVSGVIGYGYTF
TRBV6-1,TRBJ2-3,-,TRBD2,TGTGCCAGCAGTGGAGTGACTAGCGGGCGAACAGATACGCAGTATTTT,CASSGVTSGRTDTQYF
TRBV30,TRBJ2-5,-,-,TGTGCCTGGAGTGTAAGTTCGACAAACCAAGAGACCCAGTACTTC,CAWSVSSTNQETQYF
TRBV7-9,TRBJ1-1,-,TRBD1,TGTGCCAGCAGGTCAGACAGGGGGCACACTGAAGCTTTCTTT,CASRSDRGHTEAFF
TRBV30,TRBJ2-3,once,TRBD2,TGTGCCTGGAGTCGGGGGTTAGCGGGGTCCGCAGATACGCAGTATTTT,CAWSRGLAGSADTQYF
TRBV3-1/TRBV3-2,TRBJ1-1,once,TRBD1,TGTGCCAGCAGCCTGACAGGGGAGAACACTGAAGCTTTCTTT,CASSLTGENTEAFF
TRBV9,TRBJ2-5,few,-,TGTGCCAGCAGCGTAGTCGCGACGCCTGAGGGGACCCAGTACTTC,CASSVVATPEGTQYF
TRBV11-1,TRBJ1-2,once,-,TGTGCCAGCAGCTTAGCAGACATATACGGCTACACCTTC,CASSLADIYGYTF
TRBV6-5,TRBJ1-1,-,-,TGTGCCAGCAGCGGAGGAGGAGGCTACACTGAAGCTTTCTTT,CASSGGGGYTEAFF
TRBV9,TRBJ1-2,-,-,TGTGCCAGCAGCCAGACAGGACAGCCGTACTATGGCTACACCTTC,CASSQTGQPYYGYTF
TRBV18,TRBJ1-1,-,TRBD1,TGTGCCAGCTCACCCTCCGGGACAGGAGGGTGGGTCACTGAAGCTTTCTTT,CASSPSGTGGWVTEAFF
TRBV2,TRBJ1-2,-,-,TGTGCCAGCACGGGTGACTCATATGGCTACACCTTC,CASTGDSYGYTF
TRBV5-4,TRBJ2-1,-,TRBD2,TGTGCCAGCAGCTTGGGGGGGACTAGCAGCAATGAGCAGTTCTTC,CASSLGGTSSNEQFF
TRBV9,TRBJ1-6,-,-,TGTGCCAGCAGCGTAAGCCGGGAGGGAAGGGGGTCACCCCTCCACTTT,CASSVSREGRGSPLHF
TRBV5-6,TRBJ1-1,-,-,TGTGCCAGCAGCTGGGCGGGGGTTATGAACACTGAAGCTTTCTTT,CASSWAGVMNTEAFF
TRBV5-4,TRBJ1-2,-,-,TGTGCCAGCAGCAACGAGGGGGTTTTGGGCTATGGCTACACCTTC,CASSNEGVLGYGYTF
TRBV5-1,TRBJ2-2,few,TRBD2,TGCGCCAGCAGCCAAGCTAGCGGGGGTCGGTCCTTCACCGGGGAGCTGTTTTTT,CASSQASGGRSFTGELFF
TRBV7-9,TRBJ1-5,-,-,TGTGCCAGCAGTCAGACAGGTTATCCCTATCAGCCCCAGCATTTT,CASSQTGYPYQPQHF
TRBV7-2,TRBJ1-6,-,-,TGTGCCAGCAGCTCGTACAGGGAAATCTCACCCCTCCACTTT,CASSSYREISPLHF
TRBV5-5,TRBJ2-5,-,-,TGTGCCAGCAGCCCCAGATTAGAGCGGGAGACCCAGTACTTC,CASSPRLERETQYF
TRBV9,TRBJ1-3,-,TRBD1,TGTGCCAGCAGCGTAGGGTTAGGACAGGGTGAAGTAACCATATATTTT,CASSVGLGQGEVTIYF
TRBV9,TRBJ2-1,-,TRBD2,TGTGCCAGCAGCGGCGGGGGGGCCGGCATTAATGAGCAGTTCTTC,CASSGGGAGINEQFF
TRBV5-1,TRBJ2-3,-,TRBD2,TGCGCCAGCATCCCGGGGGGTAACACAGATACGCAGTATTTT,CASIPGGNTDTQYF
TRBV5-4,TRBJ2-3,-,-,TGTGCCAGCAGGCAAGACCCCCGGCGGATTGGTACGCAGTATTTT,CASRQDPRRIGTQYF
TRBV10-1,TRBJ2-3,-,TRBD1,TGCGCCAGCAGCCCCTCCGGCAGGGGGCTTTTAGATACGCAGTATTTT,CASSPSGRGLLDTQYF
TRBV19,TRBJ1-5,-,-,TGTGCCAGTAGTCCCCTCCGGGACTCTATCCCTTGGGGCAATCAGCCCCAGCATTTT,CASSPLRDSIPWGNQPQHF
TRBV6-5,TRBJ1-1,-,-,TGTGCCATCCTAAGCGCCGGGACACCGCTTGAAGCTTTCTTT,CAILSAGTPLEAFF
TRBV4-1,TRBJ2-3,-,TRBD1,TGCGCCAGCAGCGTACCGGGACAGGGGTTTACAGATACGCAGTATTTT,CASSVPGQGFTDTQYF
TRBV5-4,TRBJ1-1,-,-,TGTGCCAGCAGCTTGGACAGGGACACAGGAGGAGCTTTCTTT,CASSLDRDTGGAFF
TRBV19,TRBJ1-6,-,-,TGTGCCAGGAGGGACACGGCGAGGGGTCTCCACTTT,CARRDTARGLHF
TRBV7-9,TRBJ1-1,once,TRBD1,TGTGCCAGCAGCTGGGACAGGGTTAACACTGAAGCTTTCTTT,CASSWDRVNTEAFF
TRBV18,TRBJ1-2,once,TRBD1,TGTGCCAGCTCATCAGCTGGACAGGGCTATGGCTACACCTTC,CASSSAGQGYGYTF